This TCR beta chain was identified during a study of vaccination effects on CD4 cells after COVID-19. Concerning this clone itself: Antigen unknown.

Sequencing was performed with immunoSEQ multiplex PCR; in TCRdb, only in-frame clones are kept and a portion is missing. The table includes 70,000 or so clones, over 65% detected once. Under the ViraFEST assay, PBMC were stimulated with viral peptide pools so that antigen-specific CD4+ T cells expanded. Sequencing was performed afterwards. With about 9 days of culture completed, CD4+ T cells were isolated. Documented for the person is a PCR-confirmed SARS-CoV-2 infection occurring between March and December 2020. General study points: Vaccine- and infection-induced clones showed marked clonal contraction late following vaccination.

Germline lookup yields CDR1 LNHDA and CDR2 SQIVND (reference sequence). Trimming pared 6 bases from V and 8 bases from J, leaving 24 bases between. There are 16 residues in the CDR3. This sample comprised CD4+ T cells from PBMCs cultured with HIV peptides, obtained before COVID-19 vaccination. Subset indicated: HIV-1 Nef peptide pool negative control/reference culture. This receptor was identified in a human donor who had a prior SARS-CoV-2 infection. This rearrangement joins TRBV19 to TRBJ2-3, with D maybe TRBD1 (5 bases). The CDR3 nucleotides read TGTGCCAGTAGCTCTTTCAGGTTGGGGCGCTTAAGTACGCAGTATTTT. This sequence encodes CASSSFRLGRLSTQYF.